Listed below are T cell receptor beta chains from one sample, sequenced in a study of cytomegalovirus exposure and HLA in healthy donors. Profiled with immunoSEQ multiplex PCR; TCRdb holds only in-frame clones, not every one. This table has about 200,000 clones, 70% to 80% appearing once. The sequenced material came from PBMCs. Receptors originate from a woman younger than 45 in good health and CMV-seronegative. Both conserved end residues are part of each CDR3. Fields, in order: J gene, D gene, clone size, V gene, CDR3 DNA, CDR3 protein. A D gene is named only where the DNA matches it firmly. A row's size may be missing; if present it is once, few, many or a size class.

J: TRBJ2-3
D: -
size: -
V: TRBV6-1
DNA: TGTGCCAACCGGGGGGCCTACACAGATACGCAGTATTTT
CDR3: CANRGAYTDTQYF

J: TRBJ2-6
D: -
size: -
V: TRBV27
DNA: TGTGCCAGCAAAACAATCGGGACAAATCTGGCTGGGGCCAACGTCCTGACTTTC
CDR3: CASKTIGTNLAGANVLTF

J: TRBJ1-1
D: TRBD1
size: -
V: TRBV27
DNA: TGTGCCAGCAAGGGACAGGCGAGCACTGAAGCTTTCTTT
CDR3: CASKGQASTEAFF

J: TRBJ1-2
D: TRBD1
size: -
V: TRBV29-1
DNA: TGCAGCGCCTTCCTCAGGGGGTTGTGTGGCTACACCTTC
CDR3: CSAFLRGLCGYTF

J: TRBJ2-7
D: TRBD1
size: -
V: TRBV9
DNA: TGTGCCAGCAGCCTAGGGCAAGGGACAGGGTACTCCTACGAGCAGTACTTC
CDR3: CASSLGQGTGYSYEQYF

J: TRBJ1-1
D: -
size: -
V: TRBV15
DNA: TGTGCCACCAGCAGAGTCGGAGCGAACACTGAAGCTTTCTTT
CDR3: CATSRVGANTEAFF

J: TRBJ1-2
D: -
size: few
V: TRBV9
DNA: TGTGCCAGCAGCGTAGTAGGGAGGTACACCTTC
CDR3: CASSVVGRYTF

J: TRBJ1-1
D: TRBD1
size: -
V: TRBV7-9
DNA: TGTGCCAGCAGCTTAATTCAACGGACAGGGACTGAAGCTTTCTTT
CDR3: CASSLIQRTGTEAFF

J: TRBJ2-7
D: TRBD1
size: -
V: TRBV30
DNA: TGTGCCTGGGGACAGGGCTACGAGCAGTACTTC
CDR3: CAWGQGYEQYF

J: TRBJ1-5
D: -
size: -
V: TRBV4-1
DNA: TGCGCCAGCAGCCAAAGACACCTGAGCAATCAGCCCCAGCATTTT
CDR3: CASSQRHLSNQPQHF

J: TRBJ1-4
D: -
size: -
V: TRBV18
DNA: TGTGCCAGCTCACCAAGAGGGTCTTGGGAAAAACTGTTTTTT
CDR3: CASSPRGSWEKLFF

J: TRBJ1-1
D: TRBD1
size: -
V: TRBV6-1
DNA: TGTGCCAGCGCCCCAGGGGGCGATCTCACTGAAGCTTTCTTT
CDR3: CASAPGGDLTEAFF

J: TRBJ2-4
D: -
size: few
V: TRBV11-3
DNA: TGTGCCAGCAGCTTAGCGGGTCACGGCGGCATTCAGTACTTC
CDR3: CASSLAGHGGIQYF